This T cell receptor (beta chain) was captured by sequencing in a study of T cells in women clearing cervical HPV infection. On the study more broadly: Case blood drawn at lesion detection; control blood after infection cleared. HLA type stays a possible confounder, typing being limited.

On this clone: The read comes to an end 3 residues before the CDR3 does, leaving the germline J gene to fill in the end.

The assay was immunoSEQ multiplex PCR, and TCRdb's table has in-frame clones only and misses some. The repertoire table contains around 25,000 clones. The CDR3 runs 14 residues. CDR1 and CDR2 from the germline V gene are SNHLY and FYNNEI. Trimming pared 6 bases from V and 4 bases from J, leaving 13 bases between. The sequencing sample was made of blood buffy coat. This chain links TRBV2 with TRBJ1-5; D perhaps matches TRBD1 (6 bases). The clonotype was recovered from a woman aged 18 to 75 with a cervical HPV16 infection that either progressed to CIN3+ or cleared (not recorded which). The sequenced CDR3 bases are TGTGCCAGCAGAGGGGACACCACAAATCAGCCC. This codes for CASRGDTTNQP. The full CDR3 protein is CASRGDTTNQPQHF.